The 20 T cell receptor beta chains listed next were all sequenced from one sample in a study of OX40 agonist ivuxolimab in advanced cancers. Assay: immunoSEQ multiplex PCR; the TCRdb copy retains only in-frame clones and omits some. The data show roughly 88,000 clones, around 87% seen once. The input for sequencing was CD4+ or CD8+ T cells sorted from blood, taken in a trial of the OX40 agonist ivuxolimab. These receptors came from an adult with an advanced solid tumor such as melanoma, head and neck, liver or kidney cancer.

CDR3: CASTIGDRRTDTQYF. The CDR3 DNA reads as TGTGCCAGCACCATCGGAGACCGCCGCACAGATACGCAGTATTTT. The V and J genes are TRBV7-2 and TRBJ2-3, with D unresolved. The V gene lost 7 bases and the J gene lost 1 base, with 15 bases spanning the gap. The V gene's germline CDR1 is SGHTA and CDR2 FQGNSA. CDR3 length: 15 amino acids.

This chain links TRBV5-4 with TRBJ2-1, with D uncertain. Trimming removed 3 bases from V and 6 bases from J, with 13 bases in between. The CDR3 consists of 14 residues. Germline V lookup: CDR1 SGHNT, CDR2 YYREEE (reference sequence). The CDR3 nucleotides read TGTGCCAGCAGCTACGCCAACGAGGCCAATGAGCAGTTCTTC. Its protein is CASSYANEANEQFF.

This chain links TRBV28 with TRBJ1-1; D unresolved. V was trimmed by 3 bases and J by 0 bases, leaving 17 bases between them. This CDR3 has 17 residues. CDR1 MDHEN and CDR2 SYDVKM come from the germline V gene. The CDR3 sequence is CASSLGGISGMNTEAFF. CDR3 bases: TGTGCCAGCAGTTTGGGAGGGATTTCGGGTATGAACACTGAAGCTTTCTTT.

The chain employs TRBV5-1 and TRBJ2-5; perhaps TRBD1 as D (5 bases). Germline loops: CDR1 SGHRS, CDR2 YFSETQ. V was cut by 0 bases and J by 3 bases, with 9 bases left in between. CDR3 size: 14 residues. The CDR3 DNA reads TGCGCCAGCAGCTTGGCAGGGAATAAAGAGACCCAGTACTTC. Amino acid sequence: CASSLAGNKETQYF.

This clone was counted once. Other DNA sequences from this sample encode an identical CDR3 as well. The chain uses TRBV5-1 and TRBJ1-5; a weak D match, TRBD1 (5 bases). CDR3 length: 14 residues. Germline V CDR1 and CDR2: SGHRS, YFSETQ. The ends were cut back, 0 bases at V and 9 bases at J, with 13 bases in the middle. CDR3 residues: CASSLVVGGGPQHF. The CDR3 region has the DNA TGCGCCAGCAGCTTGGTGGTCGGGGGGGGGCCCCAGCATTTT.

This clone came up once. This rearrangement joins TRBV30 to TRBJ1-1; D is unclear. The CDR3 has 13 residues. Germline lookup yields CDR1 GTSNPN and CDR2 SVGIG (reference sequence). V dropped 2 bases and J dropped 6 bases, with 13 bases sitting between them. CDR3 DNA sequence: TGTGCCTGGAGTCCACTTTTGGAGGCTGAAGCTTTCTTT. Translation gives CAWSPLLEAEAFF. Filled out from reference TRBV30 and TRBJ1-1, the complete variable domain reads SQTIHQWPATLVQPVGSPLSLECTVEGTSNPNLYWYRQAAGRGLQLLFYSVGIGQISSEVPQNLSASRPQDRQFILSSKKLLLSDSGFYLCAWSPLLEAEAFFGQGTRLTVV.

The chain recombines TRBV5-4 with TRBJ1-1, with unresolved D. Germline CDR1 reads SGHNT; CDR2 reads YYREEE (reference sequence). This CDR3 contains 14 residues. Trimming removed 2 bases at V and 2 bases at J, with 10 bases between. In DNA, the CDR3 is TGTGCCAGCAGCTTCCGGGATCTTAACACTGAAGCTTTCTTT. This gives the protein CASSFRDLNTEAFF.

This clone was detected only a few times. The CDR3 region has the DNA TGTGCCAGCAGCTTAACAGGGGCGAATGAAAAACTGTTTTTT. Its translation is CASSLTGANEKLFF. This chain connects TRBV7-9 to TRBJ1-4; 7 bases match TRBD1. CDR1 and CDR2 (germline): SEHNR, FQNEAQ (reference sequence). J gave up 5 bases and V 2 bases, and 2 bases lay outside the gene matches. The CDR3 contains 14 residues.

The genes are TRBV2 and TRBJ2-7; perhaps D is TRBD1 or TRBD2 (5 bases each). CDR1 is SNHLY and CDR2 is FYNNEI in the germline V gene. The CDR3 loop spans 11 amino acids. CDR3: CASSENWGSDV. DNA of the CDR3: TGTGCCAGCAGTGAAAATTGGGGGTCGGACGTC.

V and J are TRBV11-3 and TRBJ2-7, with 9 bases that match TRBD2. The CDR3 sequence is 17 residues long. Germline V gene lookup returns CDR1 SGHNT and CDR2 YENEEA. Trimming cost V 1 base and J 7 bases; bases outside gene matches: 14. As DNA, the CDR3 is TGTGCCAGCAGCTTAGGCGGGTTTCTAGCGGGAAAGGAAGAGCAGTACTTC. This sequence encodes CASSLGGFLAGKEEQYF. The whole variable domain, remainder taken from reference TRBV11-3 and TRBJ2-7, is EAGVVQSPRYKIIEKKQPVAFWCNPISGHNTLYWYLQNLGQGPELLIRYENEEAVDDSQLPKDRFSAERLKGVDSTLKIQPAELGDSAVYLCASSLGGFLAGKEEQYFGPGTRLTVT.

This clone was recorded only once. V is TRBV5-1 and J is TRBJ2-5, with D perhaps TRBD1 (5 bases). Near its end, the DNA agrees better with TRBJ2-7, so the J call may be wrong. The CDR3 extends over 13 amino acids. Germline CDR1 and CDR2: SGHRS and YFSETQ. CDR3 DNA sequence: TGCGCCAGCCAAGGGGTCGAGATCGGCGAGCAGTACTTC. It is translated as CASQGVEIGEQYF.

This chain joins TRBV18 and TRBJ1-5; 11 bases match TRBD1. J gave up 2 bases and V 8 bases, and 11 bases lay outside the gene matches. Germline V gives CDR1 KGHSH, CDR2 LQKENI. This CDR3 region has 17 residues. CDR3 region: CASATNRTGGRNQPQHF. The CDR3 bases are TGTGCCAGCGCCACGAATAGGACAGGGGGCCGCAATCAGCCCCAGCATTTT. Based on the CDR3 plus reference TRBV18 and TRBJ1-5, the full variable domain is NAGVMQNPRHLVRRRGQEARLRCSPMKGHSHVYWYRQLPEEGLKFMVYLQKENIIDESGMPKERFSAEFPKEGPSILRIQQVVRGDSAAYFCASATNRTGGRNQPQHFGDGTRLSIL.

Here the CDR3 DNA reads TGTGCCTGGGGGGGACAGGGAGAGACCCAGTACTTC. It codes for CAWGGQGETQYF. The genes are TRBV30 and TRBJ2-5, with TRBD1 matching 9 bases. The junction had 2 bases not matched to a gene; V was cut back by 5 bases and J by 4 bases. The germline CDR1 and CDR2 sequences are GTSNPN and SVGIG (reference sequence). The CDR3 contains 12 residues.

The CDR3 DNA reads as TGTGCCAGTAGTCTAGGACTAGCGTCCTACAATGAGCAGTTCTTC. This codes for CASSLGLASYNEQFF. V and J are TRBV19 and TRBJ2-1, with 9 bases aligning to TRBD2. Germline loops: CDR1 LNHDA, CDR2 SQIVND (reference sequence). J lost 1 base, V lost 5 bases, and 3 bases had no gene match. This CDR3 region has 15 residues.

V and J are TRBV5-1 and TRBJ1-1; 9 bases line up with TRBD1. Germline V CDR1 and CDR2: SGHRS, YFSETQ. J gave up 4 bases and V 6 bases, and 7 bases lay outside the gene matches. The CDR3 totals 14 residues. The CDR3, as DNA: TGCGCCAGCATGCAGACAGGGGGTGTCACTGAAGCTTTCTTT. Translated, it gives CASMQTGGVTEAFF.

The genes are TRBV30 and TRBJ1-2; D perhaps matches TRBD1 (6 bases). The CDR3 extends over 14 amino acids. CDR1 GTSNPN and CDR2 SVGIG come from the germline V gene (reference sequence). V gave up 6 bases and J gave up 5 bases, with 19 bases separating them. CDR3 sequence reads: CACLLSRGAYGYTF. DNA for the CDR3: TGTGCCTGCCTTCTGTCACGGGGGGCTTATGGCTACACCTTC.

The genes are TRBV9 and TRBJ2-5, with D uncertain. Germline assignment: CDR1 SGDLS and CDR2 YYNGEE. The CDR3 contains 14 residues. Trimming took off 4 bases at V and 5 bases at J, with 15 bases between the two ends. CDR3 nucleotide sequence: TGTGCCAGCAGCTTAGGTACAGCCGCCGAGACCCAGTACTTC. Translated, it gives CASSLGTAAETQYF.

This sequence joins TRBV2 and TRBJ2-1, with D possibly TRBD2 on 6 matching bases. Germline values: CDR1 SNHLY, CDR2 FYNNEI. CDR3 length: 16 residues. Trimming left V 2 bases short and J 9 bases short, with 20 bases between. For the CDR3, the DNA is TGTGCCAGCAGTGAACAACTGGTAGCGGTCTCGGGTGAGCAGTTCTTC. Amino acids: CASSEQLVAVSGEQFF.

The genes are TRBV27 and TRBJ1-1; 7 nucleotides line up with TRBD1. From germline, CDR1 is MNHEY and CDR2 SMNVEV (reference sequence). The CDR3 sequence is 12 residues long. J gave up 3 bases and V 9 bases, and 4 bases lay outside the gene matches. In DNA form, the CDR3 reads TGTGCCAGTTCGACAGGGTACACTGAAGCTTTCTTT. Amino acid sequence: CASSTGYTEAFF.

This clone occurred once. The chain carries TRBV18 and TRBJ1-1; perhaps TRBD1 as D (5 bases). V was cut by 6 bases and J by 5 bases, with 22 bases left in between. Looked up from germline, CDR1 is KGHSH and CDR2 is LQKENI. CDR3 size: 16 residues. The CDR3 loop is CASSPIGGGVSTEAFF. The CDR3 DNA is TGTGCCAGCTCCCCAATTGGGGGGGGAGTAAGTACTGAAGCTTTCTTT. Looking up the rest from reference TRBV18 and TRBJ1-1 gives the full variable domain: NAGVMQNPRHLVRRRGQEARLRCSPMKGHSHVYWYRQLPEEGLKFMVYLQKENIIDESGMPKERFSAEFPKEGPSILRIQQVVRGDSAAYFCASSPIGGGVSTEAFFGQGTRLTVV.